The clone carrying this T cell receptor (beta chain) was counted only a few times. Its antigen is still unknown. The CDR3 runs to 13 residues. V was cut by 1 base and J by 4 bases, with 7 bases left in between. In germline, CDR1 is LNHDA, CDR2 SQIVND (reference sequence). This entry comes from a study of T cell clonotyping in hematopoietic cell transplantation. Broader study findings: Pathologically expanded recipient clonotypes increased progressively from day 30 to day 180 as diversity fell. Graft donor and pretransplant recipient Inverse Simpson Index values predicted broader posttransplant TCR diversity.

The protocol was immunoSEQ multiplex PCR, while the TCRdb copy is restricted to in-frame clones and leaves out a portion. Of under 6,000 clones listed, over 15% are singletons. Samples: about 28 days before transplant, then days 30, 100 and 180 after. The chain employs TRBV19 and TRBJ1-1, with D uncertain. The TCR sequence derives from a male patient aged 18 to 29 who had an allogeneic stem cell transplant, so the T cells may come from the graft donor. Some clones in this sample may be carry-over from other donors' samples. This specimen was PBMCs, taken 180 days after allogeneic stem cell transplant. The chain's CDR3 is CASSIGIATEAFF. The CDR3 bases are TGTGCCAGTAGTATAGGAATTGCCACTGAAGCTTTCTTT.